This T cell receptor (beta chain) is from a study of CD8+CD57+ T cells in acquired aplastic anemia. Overall study results and limits: The study found no significant CD8+ Simpson's diversity difference between patients and controls. Over 25 shared CD8+ CDR3s appeared highly expressed within patients' immunodominant clones.

The patients chosen for sequencing had shown expansion of CD8+CD57+ cells (detected by flow cytometry). Every one of the patients had aplastic anemia (severe, acquired). Trimming took off 3 bases at V and 2 bases at J, with 1 base between the two ends. Germline-derived CDR1 and CDR2 are ENHRY and SYGVKD. The length of the CDR3 is 11 residues. This clonotype was counted many times. The antigen is not known. Genomic DNA templated the TCR beta VDJ and CDR3 profiling. TCRdb recomputed calls from the reads with MiXCR, one row per CDR3 protein. The sample yields 150,000 to 200,000 distinct CDR3 sequences, 40% to 55% seen once.

This receptor was taken from a human donor with aplastic anemia. The rearrangement uses TRBV10-3 and TRBJ2-5; no clear D. Sequencing was carried out using sorted CD4+, CD8+, or CD8+CD57+ T cells (not recorded which) from PBMCs. The DNA for the CDR3 is TGTGCCATCAGTGAACAAGAGACCCAGTACTTC. Protein product: CAISEQETQYF.